A single T cell receptor beta chain is shown here with its context. What it recognizes is unknown. The donors gave bone marrow, and they were healthy. CDR1 and CDR2 from the germline V gene are GTSNPN and SVGIG (reference sequence). The CDR3 is made up of 13 amino acids. Trimming cost V 0 bases and J 6 bases, with 12 bases left between them. Vbeta (60) and Jbeta (13) primers were used in the PCR. Clones were read by immunoSEQ multiplex PCR, and TCRdb kept only the in-frame ones, dropping some. This table has roughly 140,000 clones, more than 70% appearing once. This record comes from a study of cytomegalovirus exposure and HLA in healthy donors. General study results and limits: There were three CMV-associated chains whose specificity for CMV antigens was confirmed in vitro. A later analysis, which compared TCR beta chains of equal frequency, found the HLA-associated ones more clonally expanded.

The source is a woman in her fifties or sixties in good health and CMV-seronegative. V usage is TRBV30 and J usage is TRBJ2-7, with a weak D call TRBD2 (5 bases). Sequencing input: PBMCs. CDR3 sequence (DNA): TGTGCCTGGAGTGTAAACGGGAACGGCGAGCAGTACTTC. Amino acid sequence: CAWSVNGNGEQYF.